The present entry profiles one TCR beta chain with its context. The data stem from a study of blood T cell repertoires in COVID-19. Study background: The study drew acute and convalescent COVID-19 samples from the United States, Italy and Spain.

Profiling relied on immunoSEQ multiplex PCR, and the TCRdb table lists in-frame clones only, not all of them. Among around 20,000 clones listed, 88% were seen once. Researchers sorted participants into cohorts using their self-reported clinical history. The source material was PBMCs or T cells enriched from blood (not recorded which). The TCR was taken from a woman aged 25 to 39 who had recovered from COVID-19.

CDR3 sequence: CASSVTGGNDEQYF. The CDR3 DNA follows: TGCGCCAGCAGCGTCACAGGGGGCAATGACGAGCAGTACTTC. The gene calls are TRBV5-1 and TRBJ2-7, with TRBD1 identical over 9 bases. Germline CDR1 reads SGHRS; CDR2 reads YFSETQ. The CDR3 runs 14 residues. Losses at the gene ends were 4 bases for V and 5 bases for J; bases not matched to a gene: 7.